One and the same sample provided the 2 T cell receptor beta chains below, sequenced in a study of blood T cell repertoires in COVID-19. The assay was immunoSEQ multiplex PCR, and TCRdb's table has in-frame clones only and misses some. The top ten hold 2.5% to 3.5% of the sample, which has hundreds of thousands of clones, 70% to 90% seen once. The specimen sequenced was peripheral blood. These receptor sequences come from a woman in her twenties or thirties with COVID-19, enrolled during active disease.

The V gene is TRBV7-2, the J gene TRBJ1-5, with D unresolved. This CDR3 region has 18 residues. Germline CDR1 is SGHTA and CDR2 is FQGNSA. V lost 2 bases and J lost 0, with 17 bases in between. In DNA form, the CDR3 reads TGTGCCAGCAGCTTATTTAGGGAGGTGGGCGGTAGCAATCAGCCCCAGCATTTT. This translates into CASSLFREVGGSNQPQHF.

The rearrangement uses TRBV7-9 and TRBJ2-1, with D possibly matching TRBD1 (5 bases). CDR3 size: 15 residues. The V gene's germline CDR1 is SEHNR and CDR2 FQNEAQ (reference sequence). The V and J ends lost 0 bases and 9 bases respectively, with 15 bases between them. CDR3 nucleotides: TGTGCCAGCAGCTTAGCAGGCCTACAGGACCCTGAGCAGTTCTTC. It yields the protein CASSLAGLQDPEQFF. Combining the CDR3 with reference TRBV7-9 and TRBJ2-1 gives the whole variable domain DTGVSQNPRHKITKRGQNVTFRCDPISEHNRLYWYRQTLGQGPEFLTYFQNEAQLEKSRLLSDRFSAERPKGSFSTLEIQRTEQGDSAMYLCASSLAGLQDPEQFFGPGTRLTVL.